This note documents a single TCR beta chain sequence. In this sample, this clonotype turned up once. The antigen it recognizes is unknown. Per-nucleotide qualities are absent, and no much larger clonotype sits a single base away. V has 5 bases trimmed and J has 4 bases trimmed; junction bases matching no gene number 13. Taken from the germline V gene (reference sequence), the CDR1 and CDR2 loops are DFQATT and SNEGSKA. Spanning cysteine to phenylalanine, the CDR3 consists of 15 amino acids. The CDR3 DNA has 45 bases and is translated from base 1. The library was generated by 5' RACE. This sample was sequenced with an Illumina HiSeq 2500. A second PCR of about 7 to 12 cycles was run with a J-beta primer mix and a sample-barcoded 5' primer. A template-switch 5' adaptor carrying 12 random nucleotides introduced a unique molecular identifier onto each TCR beta cDNA molecule. At least 2.5 million CDR3-containing paired-end reads were obtained from each sample. First-strand cDNA was synthesized from all RNA with the Mint cDNA synthesis kit, primed by a TRBC-specific oligonucleotide. All cDNA was treated with uracil-DNA glycosylase and then went through a first 18-cycle PCR with the universal primers M1SS and BC2_uni_R. The paper's data handling went like this. Normalization of each sample was performed by random selection of 1 million high-quality reads, each carrying a distinct molecular identifier. Reads sharing molecular identifiers were discarded rather than binned into consensus sequences. MiTCR, run with a Q25 quality threshold and the strictest error-elimination algorithm, handled CDR3 identification, clonotype clustering and error correction. A nonparametric unseen species model with Euler transformation was used to estimate a lower bound on total TCR beta diversity. The public reads were run again by TCRdb, first through fastp at Q25 and then through MiXCR, and only productive beta chains were kept. Entries that share a CDR3 protein sequence are merged under the most common genes and DNA. Here the V and J calls rest on TCRdb's processing, not on the authors' analysis. The sample table holds roughly 560,000 distinct CDR3 sequences, of which around 24% were seen once. The ten largest clonotypes hold roughly 9% of the sample.

Donors were roughly 40 systemically healthy Caucasian individuals from Russia aged 6 to 90 years. Each donor gave about 9.7 milliliters of peripheral blood, drawn into EDTA-treated Vacutainer tubes. Ficoll-Paque density-gradient centrifugation was used to isolate PBMCs, with at least 6 million obtained per sample. Trizol reagent was used to extract total RNA from PBMCs, with at least 6 micrograms per sample. The percentages of naive CD45RAhigh/CD27high T cells were determined by flow cytometry on a PBMC aliquot from every donor. The entry originates in a study of blood T cells in healthy people across ages (dated by TCRdb to between 2014 and 2017). Background for the entire study: In model experiments, template switching captured roughly one uniquely barcoded TCR beta cDNA molecule for every two T cells. To track age-related changes in TCR beta repertoire diversity, the study relied on deep sequencing normalized with unique cDNA molecular identifiers. The donors were divided into four age groups: young (average around 16 years), middle-aged (approximately 41), aged (about 61) and long-lived (about 84). Using the same blood draw, the study looked at two additional independent replicas of 1 million unique cDNA reads for two donors, one aged 18 to 29 and the other aged 80 or older.

Study-wide conclusions, independent of this receptor: Total diversity estimates from one million sequenced T cells were considered lower bounds and underestimates. Observed TCR beta diversity per million T cells fell roughly linearly with age, and a significant reduction was already apparent by age about 43. A strong correlation was found between observed TCR beta diversity and the percentage of naive T cells measured by flow cytometry. Because the CMV infection status of the donors was unknown, age-related changes in expanded clonotypes may potentially have been confounded. Since profiling was done on bulk unsorted PBMCs, naive and antigen-experienced compartments could not be conclusively compared. Compared with the aged group, the long-lived group had more naive CD4+ T cells, fewer expanded clones and increased TCR diversity, suggesting age selection.

This same sample was also part of a study on T cells of mothers and their children. Per that second paper: Nine systemically healthy Caucasian individuals served as donors, namely three mothers together with their six children. cDNA synthesis used all of the extracted RNA, with around 1.4 ug of RNA in each 15 ul reaction. In the second PCR, sample barcodes and 2-4 random nucleotides were introduced via the M1S primer. Over 8.5 million TCR beta CDR3 reads were obtained for each mother, and approximately 3 million reads were obtained for each child. TCR recombination output is similarly shaped by thymic selection in related and unrelated pairs, with a minor effect exerted by inherited differences. Normalized repertoire overlap was always found to be slightly, but never significantly, higher in related mother-child pairs than in unrelated mother-child pairs. No persistent microchimeric T cell clones were found, with a detection sensitivity of approximately 95 clones per million clonotypes. The study used deep NGS to compare TCR beta repertoires of mothers and children, seeking features distinguishing related mother-child pairs from unrelated individuals. The mean age was about 38 +/- 4 years for the mothers and approximately 11 +/- 4 years for the children. After adapter ligation was performed with NEBNext reagents, the libraries were sequenced on an Illumina HiSeq 2000 with 100+100 nt paired-end reads. To avoid cross-contamination, the mother libraries and the child libraries were prepared a month apart and sequenced in separate runs. Each donor had between roughly 450,000 and 2,300,000 distinct TCR beta clonotypes identified. Naive TCR beta clonotypes were estimated from low-frequency clonotypes matched to each donor's FACS-determined naive share, without sorting.

The sequencing input was blood. The chain uses TRBV20-1 and TRBJ2-5, with 7 junctional bases fitting TRBD2. This receptor was obtained from a boy under 18 in good health. DNA sequence: TGCAGTGCTGGGGGGGTTCTTTTAAGGGGAGAGACCCAGTACTTC. Its protein reads: CSAGGVLLRGETQYF.